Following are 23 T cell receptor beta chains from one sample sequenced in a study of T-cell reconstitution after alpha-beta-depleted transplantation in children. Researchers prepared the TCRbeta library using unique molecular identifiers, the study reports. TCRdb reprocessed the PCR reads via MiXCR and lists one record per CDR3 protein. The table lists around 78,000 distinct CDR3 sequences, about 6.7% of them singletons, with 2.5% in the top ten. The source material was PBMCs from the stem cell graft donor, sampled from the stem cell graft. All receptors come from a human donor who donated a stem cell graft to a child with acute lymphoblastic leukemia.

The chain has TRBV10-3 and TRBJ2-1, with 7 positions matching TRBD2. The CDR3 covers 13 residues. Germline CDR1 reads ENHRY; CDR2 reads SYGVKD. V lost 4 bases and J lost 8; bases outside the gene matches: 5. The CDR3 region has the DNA TGTGCCATCAGTGGCGGGAGTCCTGATGAGCAGTTCTTC. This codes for CAISGGSPDEQFF.

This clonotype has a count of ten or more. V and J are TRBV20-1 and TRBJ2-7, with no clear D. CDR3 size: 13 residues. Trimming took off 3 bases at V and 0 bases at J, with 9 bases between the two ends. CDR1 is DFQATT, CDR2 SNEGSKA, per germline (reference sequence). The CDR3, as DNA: TGCAGTGCTAGGCGGCAGTCCTCCTACGAGCAGTACTTC. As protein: CSARRQSSYEQYF.

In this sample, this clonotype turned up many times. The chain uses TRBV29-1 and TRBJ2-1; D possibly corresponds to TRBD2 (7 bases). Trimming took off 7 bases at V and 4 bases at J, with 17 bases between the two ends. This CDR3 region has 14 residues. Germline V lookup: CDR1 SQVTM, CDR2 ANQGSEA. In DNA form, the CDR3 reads TGCAGCGGTTCGGGTGGGGGGGCGTACAATGAGCAGTTCTTC. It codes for CSGSGGGAYNEQFF.

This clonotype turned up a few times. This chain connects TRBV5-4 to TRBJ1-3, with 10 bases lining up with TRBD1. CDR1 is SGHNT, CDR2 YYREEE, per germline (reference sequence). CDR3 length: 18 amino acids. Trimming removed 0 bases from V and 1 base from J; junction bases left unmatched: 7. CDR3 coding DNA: TGTGCCAGCAGCTTGGGGGCCGGGACAGGGGCGTCTGGAAACACCATATATTTT. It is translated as CASSLGAGTGASGNTIYF.

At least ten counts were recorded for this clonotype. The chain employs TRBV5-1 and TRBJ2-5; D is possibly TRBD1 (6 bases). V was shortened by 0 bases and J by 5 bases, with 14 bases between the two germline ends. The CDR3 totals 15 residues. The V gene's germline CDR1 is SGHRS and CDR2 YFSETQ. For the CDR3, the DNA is TGCGCCAGCAGCTTGGAGTCAGGGACATTGGAGACCCAGTACTTC. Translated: CASSLESGTLETQYF.

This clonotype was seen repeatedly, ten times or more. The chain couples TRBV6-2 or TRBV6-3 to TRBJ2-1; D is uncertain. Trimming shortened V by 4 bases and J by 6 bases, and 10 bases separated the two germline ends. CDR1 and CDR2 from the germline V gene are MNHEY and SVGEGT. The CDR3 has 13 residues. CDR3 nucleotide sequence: TGTGCCAGCAGTTGGGAACCGGGCAATGAGCAGTTCTTC. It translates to CASSWEPGNEQFF.

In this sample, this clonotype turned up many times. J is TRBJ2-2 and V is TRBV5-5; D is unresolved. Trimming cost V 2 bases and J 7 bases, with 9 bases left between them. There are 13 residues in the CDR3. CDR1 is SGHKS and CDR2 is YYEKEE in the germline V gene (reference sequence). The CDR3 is CASSLYDGGELFF. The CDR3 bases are TGTGCCAGCAGCTTATACGACGGCGGGGAGCTGTTTTTT.

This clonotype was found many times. The CDR3 DNA sequence: TGTGCCAGCAGTGCGTCGGGACAGGGGGTGGATGAGCAGTTCTTC. Residues: CASSASGQGVDEQFF. The chain carries TRBV6-4 and TRBJ2-1; 11 nucleotides line up with TRBD1. After removal of 4 bases from V and 8 bases from J, the junction contained 7 bases not matched to a gene. The CDR3 covers 15 residues. CDR1 is MRHNA and CDR2 is SNTAGT in the germline V gene.

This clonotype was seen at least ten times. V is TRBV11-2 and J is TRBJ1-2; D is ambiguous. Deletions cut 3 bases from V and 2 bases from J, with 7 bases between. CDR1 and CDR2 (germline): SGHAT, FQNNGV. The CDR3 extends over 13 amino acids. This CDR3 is CASSLGTNYGYTF. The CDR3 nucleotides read TGTGCCAGCAGCTTGGGAACCAACTATGGCTACACCTTC.

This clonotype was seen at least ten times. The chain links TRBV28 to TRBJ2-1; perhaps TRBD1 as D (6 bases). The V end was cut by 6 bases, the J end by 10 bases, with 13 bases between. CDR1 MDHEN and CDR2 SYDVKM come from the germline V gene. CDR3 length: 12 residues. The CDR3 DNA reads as TGTGCCAGCAGAGGAGGACAGACGGAGCAGTTCTTC. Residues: CASRGGQTEQFF.

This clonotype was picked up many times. This chain's CDR3 is CASSLGTNQPQHF. The CDR3 nucleotides read TGTGCCAGCAGTTTAGGTACCAATCAGCCCCAGCATTTT. This sequence joins TRBV12-3 or TRBV12-4 and TRBJ1-5; D ambiguous. This CDR3 has 13 amino acids. Deletions cut 1 base from V and 3 bases from J, with 4 bases between.

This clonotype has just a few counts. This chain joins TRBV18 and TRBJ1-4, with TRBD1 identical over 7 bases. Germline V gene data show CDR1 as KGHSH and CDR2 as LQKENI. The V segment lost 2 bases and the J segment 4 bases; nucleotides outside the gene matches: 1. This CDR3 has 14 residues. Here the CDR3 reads CASSPGTVNEKLFF. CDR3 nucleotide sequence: TGTGCCAGCTCACCAGGGACAGTTAATGAAAAACTGTTTTTT.

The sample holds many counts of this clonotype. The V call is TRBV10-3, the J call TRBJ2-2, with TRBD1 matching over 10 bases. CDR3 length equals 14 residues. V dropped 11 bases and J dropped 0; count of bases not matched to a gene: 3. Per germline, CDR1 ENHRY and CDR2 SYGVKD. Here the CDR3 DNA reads TGTGCCGTAGGACAGGGGGCGAACACCGGGGAGCTGTTTTTT. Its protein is CAVGQGANTGELFF.

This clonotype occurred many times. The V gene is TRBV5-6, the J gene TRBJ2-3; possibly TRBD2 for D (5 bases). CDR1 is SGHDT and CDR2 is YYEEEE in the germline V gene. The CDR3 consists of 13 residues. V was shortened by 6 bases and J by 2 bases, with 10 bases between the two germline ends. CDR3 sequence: CASIAGFTDTQYF. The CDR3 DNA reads TGTGCCAGCATTGCGGGTTTCACAGATACGCAGTATTTT.

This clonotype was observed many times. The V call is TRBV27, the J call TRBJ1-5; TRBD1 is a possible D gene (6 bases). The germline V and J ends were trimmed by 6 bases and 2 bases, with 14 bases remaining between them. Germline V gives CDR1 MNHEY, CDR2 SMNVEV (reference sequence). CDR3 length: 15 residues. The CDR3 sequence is CASSINAGGNQPQHF. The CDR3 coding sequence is TGTGCCAGCAGCATTAATGCAGGGGGCAATCAGCCCCAGCATTTT.

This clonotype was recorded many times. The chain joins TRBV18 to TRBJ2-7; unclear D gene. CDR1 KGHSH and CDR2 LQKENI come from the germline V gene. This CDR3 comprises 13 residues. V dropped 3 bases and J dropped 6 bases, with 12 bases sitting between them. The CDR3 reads CASSPSVSGEQYF. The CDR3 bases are TGTGCCAGCTCACCTTCGGTTAGTGGCGAGCAGTACTTC.

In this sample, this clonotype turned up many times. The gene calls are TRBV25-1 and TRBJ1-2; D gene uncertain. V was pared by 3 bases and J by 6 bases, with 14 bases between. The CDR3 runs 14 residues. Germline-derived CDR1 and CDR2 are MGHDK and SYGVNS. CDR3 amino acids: CASSDSTIWDGYTF. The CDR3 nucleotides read TGTGCCAGCAGTGACTCCACGATATGGGATGGCTACACCTTC.

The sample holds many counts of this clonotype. The CDR3 nucleotides are TGCAGTGCTAGAGTCGCAGACTATGGCTACACCTTC. It codes for CSARVADYGYTF. This chain connects TRBV20-1 to TRBJ1-2, with D hard to call. CDR3 size: 12 residues. V was pared by 1 base and J by 3 bases, with 6 bases between. The germline CDR1 and CDR2 sequences are DFQATT and SNEGSKA (reference sequence).

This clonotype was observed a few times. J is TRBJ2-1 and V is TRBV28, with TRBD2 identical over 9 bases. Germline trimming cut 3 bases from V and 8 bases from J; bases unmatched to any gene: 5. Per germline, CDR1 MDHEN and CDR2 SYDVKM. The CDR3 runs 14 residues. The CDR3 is CASSFSAGGYEQFF. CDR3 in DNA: TGTGCCAGCAGTTTTTCGGCGGGAGGGTATGAGCAGTTCTTC.

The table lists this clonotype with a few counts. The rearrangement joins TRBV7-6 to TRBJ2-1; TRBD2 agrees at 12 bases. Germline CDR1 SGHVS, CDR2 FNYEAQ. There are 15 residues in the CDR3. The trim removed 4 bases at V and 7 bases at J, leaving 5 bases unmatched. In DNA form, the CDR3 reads TGTGCCAGCAGCTCAACTAGCGGGGGGAGGAATGAGCAGTTCTTC. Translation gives CASSSTSGGRNEQFF. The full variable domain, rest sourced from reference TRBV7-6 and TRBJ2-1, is GAGVSQSPRYKVTKRGQDVALRCDPISGHVSLYWYRQALGQGPEFLTYFNYEAQQDKSGLPNDRFSAERPEGSISTLTIQRTEQRDSAMYRCASSSTSGGRNEQFFGPGTRLTVL.

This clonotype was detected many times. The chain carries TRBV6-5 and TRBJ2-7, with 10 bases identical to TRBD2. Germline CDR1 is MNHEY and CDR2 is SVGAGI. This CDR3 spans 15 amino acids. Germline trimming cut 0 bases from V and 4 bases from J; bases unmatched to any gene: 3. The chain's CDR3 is CASSYSGTSDYEQYF. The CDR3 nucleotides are TGTGCCAGCAGTTACTCCGGGACTAGCGATTACGAGCAGTACTTC.

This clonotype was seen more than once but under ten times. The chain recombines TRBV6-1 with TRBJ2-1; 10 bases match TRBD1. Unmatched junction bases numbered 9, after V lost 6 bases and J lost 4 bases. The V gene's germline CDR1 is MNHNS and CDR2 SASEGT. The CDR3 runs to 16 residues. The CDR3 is CASRGTGEGGYNEQFF. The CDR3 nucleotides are TGTGCCAGCAGAGGGACAGGGGAGGGGGGTTACAATGAGCAGTTCTTC.

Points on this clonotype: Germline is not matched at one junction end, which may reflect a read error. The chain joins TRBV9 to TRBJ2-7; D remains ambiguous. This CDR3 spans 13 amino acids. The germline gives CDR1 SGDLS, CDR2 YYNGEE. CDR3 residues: CASSAPPSYEQHF. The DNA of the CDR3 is TGTGCCAGCAGCGCCCCACCCTCCTACGAGCAGCACTTC.